The entry below describes one T cell receptor beta chain. No antigen is known for it. Nothing much larger sits one base from this clone, and base qualities are not available. This specimen comes from a study of Ad26.COV2.S vaccination and SARS-CoV-2 variants (dated by TCRdb to the early 2020s). Concerning the study at large: Vaccine-arm donors were drawn from COV1001, a multicentre, randomized, double-blind, placebo-controlled phase I-IIa trial of Ad26.COV2.S in healthy adults. Dosing of Ad26.COV2.S was intramuscular, at either 5x10^10 or 1x10^11 viral particles, delivered as one shot or as two shots spaced 56 days apart. Sequencing of the TCRbeta repertoire served to evaluate the specificity and breadth of SARS-CoV-2-reactive T cell receptors following Ad26.COV2.S vaccination. A total of around 32 samples were included in the TCR-sequenced set, comprising roughly 19 Ad26.COV2.S vaccine recipients, 5 placebo recipients and 8 SARS-CoV-2 convalescent individuals. Trial participants were randomized into five groups of five: low-dose or high-dose Ad26.COV2.S given once or twice, or placebo on both occasions. Investigators did not know the trial group allocation while performing experiments and assessing outcomes.

The study at large found these results: Comparable non-spike TCR breadth was observed between vaccine and placebo recipients, consistent with only spike being contained in the vaccine. After vaccination, spike-specific CD8+ and CD4+ T cell responses were reported to show substantial breadth. Compared with placebo recipients, Ad26.COV2.S recipients showed higher spike-specific TCR breadth (P = 0.0014). The authors noted that the TCR breadth and depth analyses may have underestimated total T cell responses. The study was not powered to compare responses between vaccine doses or regimens.

Explained via the paper, the treatment or condition label denotes: approximately 18 received Ad26.COV2.S at low or high dose, single or two shots; five or six received placebo; per-sample allocation not given. For vaccine and placebo recipients, the sequenced repertoires came from samples collected on day 63 after the first injection. In Cohort 1b, about 25 adults aged 18-55 years were enrolled at a single site in Boston, USA, between 29 July and 7 August 2020. Ad26.COV2.S was a replication-incompetent adenovirus type 26 vector that expressed a prefusion-stabilized SARS-CoV-2 spike protein derived from the original Wuhan strain. The trim is 6 bases for V and 11 bases for J, with a gap of 18 bases between the germline ends. Via the germline V gene, CDR1 is MDHEN and CDR2 SYDVKM. The CDR3 contains 13 residues, cysteine and phenylalanine counted. CDR3 DNA only is kept here, 39 bases in frame from base 1.

The immunoSEQ Assay was the method used to sequence TCRbeta CDR3 regions. After extraction, genomic DNA underwent amplification by bias-controlled multiplex PCR, followed by high-throughput sequencing. The study's own analysis went as follows. To quantify the absolute abundance of each unique TCRbeta CDR3 region, sequences were collapsed and filtered. T cell fraction was estimated by normalizing TCRbeta template counts to usable DNA, which was measured by amplifying reference genes present in all nucleated cells. Repertoire TCRs were annotated as SARS-CoV-2-specific by exact matching of V gene, CDR3 amino acid sequence and J gene to a known reactive TCR set. The reference SARS-CoV-2 TCR set came from MIRA and was filtered for enrichment in COVID-19-positive ImmuneCODE repertoires, removing public or cross-reactive TCRs. Drawing on the MIRA antigens, annotated TCRs were analysed further at the level of specific ORF or position within ORF. Depth was the summed frequency of annotated unique rearrangements, while breadth was defined as annotated unique rearrangements over total unique productive rearrangements. Two-sided Wilcoxon rank-sum tests were applied when comparing TCR breadth between groups. TCRdb stores this immuneACCESS table with in-frame sequences only. Part of the clones is absent; in the studies checked, under half of the shortfall reflects unresolved V genes, and no reason is known for the rest. V, J and clone size derive from that table, while D and trimming were established from the DNA sequence. The sample records about 440,000 clones, less than 95% of which are singletons. Of the sample, 4.3% falls within the top ten clones.

Sample: peripheral blood, taken in a trial of Ad26.COV2.S vaccine versus placebo. The source is a person aged 18-65 years who received the Ad26.COV2.S COVID-19 vaccine or a placebo. The rearranged chain carries TRBV28 and TRBJ2-3; there is no confident call for the D gene. The DNA is TGTGCCAGCAGCTCCTCGGACGGCCTAAGGCAGTATTTT. This sequence encodes CASSSSDGLRQYF. The CDR3 plus the reference TRBV28 and TRBJ2-3 genes for the other parts give the full variable domain: DVKVTQSSRYLVKRTGEKVFLECVQDMDHENMFWYRQDPGLGLRLIYFSYDVKMKEKGDIPEGYSVSREKKERFSLILESASTNQTSMYLCASSSSDGLRQYFGPGTRLTVL.